A single sample gave rise to the 10 T cell receptor beta chains below, sequenced in a study of T cell repertoires in cytomegalovirus infection. MiXCR, applied by TCRdb to the reads, yields one record per CDR3 protein. The data show roughly 920,000 distinct CDR3 sequences, under 40% seen once. For these receptors, no antigen is known. The material was cultured CD8+ T cells from PBMCs, obtained from culture after CMV antigen stimulation. Every receptor here comes from a human donor in good health (CMV status not recorded). Some clones in this sample may be carry-over from other donors' samples.

This clonotype showed up just once. The chain uses TRBV6-8 and TRBJ1-2; tentatively, D is TRBD1 (6 bases). CDR1 is MNHGY and CDR2 is SAAAGT in the germline V gene. V was trimmed by 10 bases and J by 0 bases, leaving 15 bases between them. The CDR3 is 14 residues long. The CDR3 loop is CANIPGQSNYGYTF. The CDR3 DNA reads TGTGCCAACATTCCGGGACAATCTAACTATGGCTACACCTTC.

The V gene is TRBV4-1, the J gene TRBJ2-5, with D hard to call. The CDR3 length is 13 residues. Trimming removed 1 base at V and 4 bases at J, with 7 bases between. Germline lookup yields CDR1 MGHRA and CDR2 YSYEKL. CDR3 DNA sequence: TGCGCCAGCAGCCAAGTTCTGGGAGAGACCCAGTACTTC. It is translated as CASSQVLGETQYF.

In its sample, this clonotype was seen a few times. The chain employs TRBV10-3 and TRBJ1-3; D unclear. The germline V and J ends were trimmed by 4 bases and 2 bases, with 18 bases remaining between them. This CDR3 is built from 17 residues. Germline CDR1 is ENHRY and CDR2 is SYGVKD. The DNA of the CDR3 is TGTGCCATCAGTGGAGTCGGGTCGCCTGGGGCTGGAAACACCATATATTTT. Protein product: CAISGVGSPGAGNTIYF.

This chain uses TRBV7-6 with TRBJ2-7, with D perhaps being TRBD1 or TRBD2 (5 bases each). CDR1 is SGHVS, CDR2 FNYEAQ, per germline. The CDR3 totals 15 residues. The ends were cut back, 4 bases at V and 3 bases at J, with 16 bases in the middle. This chain's CDR3 is CASSSRDGLFYEQYF. The DNA for the CDR3 is TGTGCCAGCAGCTCCCGGGACGGACTTTTCTACGAGCAGTACTTC.

This clonotype was recorded at least ten times. The J gene is TRBJ2-1, the V gene TRBV7-2, with 11 bases fitting TRBD2. V trimming: 2 bases; J trimming: 0 bases; junction bases outside the gene matches: 6. CDR1 is SGHTA and CDR2 is FQGNSA in the germline V gene. The CDR3 spans 18 residues. CDR3 nucleotides: TGTGCCAGCAGCTTAATATCTAGCGGGGGGAGCTCCTACAATGAGCAGTTCTTC. Its protein product is CASSLISSGGSSYNEQFF.

This clonotype was found a few times. V usage is TRBV7-9 and J usage is TRBJ2-2, with D perhaps TRBD1 (6 bases). Between the trimmed V and J ends, which lost 5 bases and 3 bases, there was a span of 19 bases. Germline V gives CDR1 SEHNR, CDR2 FQNEAQ (reference sequence). This CDR3 region has 17 residues. The CDR3 DNA follows: TGTGCCAGCAGCGCCGGACAGCCATTCAAGGACACCGGGGAGCTGTTTTTT. This sequence encodes CASSAGQPFKDTGELFF.

This sequence joins TRBV19 and TRBJ2-2; D gene ambiguous. This CDR3 region has 13 residues. V lost 7 bases and J lost 6, with 12 bases in between. CDR1 and CDR2 (germline): LNHDA, SQIVND (reference sequence). CDR3: CASTTAPAGELFF. CDR3 sequence (DNA): TGTGCCAGTACTACCGCGCCCGCCGGGGAGCTGTTTTTT.

V gene TRBV19 combines with J gene TRBJ1-4, with no clear D. Germline CDR1 LNHDA, CDR2 SQIVND (reference sequence). Deletions cut 3 bases from V and 0 bases from J, with 8 bases between. The CDR3 has 15 residues. The DNA for the CDR3 is TGTGCCAGTAGTATGGCAGGAACAACTAATGAAAAACTGTTTTTT. Protein product: CASSMAGTTNEKLFF.

The chain carries TRBV11-3 and TRBJ2-1; D is perhaps TRBD1 or TRBD2 (6 bases each). The CDR3 consists of 16 residues. Trimming shortened V by 0 bases and J by 1 base, and 10 bases separated the two germline ends. The germline V gene encodes CDR1 SGHNT and CDR2 YENEEA. In DNA form, the CDR3 reads TGTGCCAGCAGCTTAGATCAAGGGGGGTCCTACAATGAGCAGTTCTTC. Translating gives CASSLDQGGSYNEQFF.

This clonotype was seen many times. The genes are TRBV7-8 and TRBJ2-6; 9 positions match TRBD1. This CDR3 contains 15 residues. V shed 5 bases, J shed 18 bases, and the junction held 17 bases outside the gene matches. Germline CDR1 SGHVS, CDR2 FQNEAQ. CDR3: CASSGWTGDPSSPTF. CDR3 sequence (DNA): TGTGCCAGCAGCGGTTGGACAGGGGACCCTTCCTCTCCGACTTTC.